This record concerns one TCR beta chain sequence. The antigen is unknown. The ends were cut back, 6 bases at V and 0 bases at J, with 12 bases in the middle. The germline V gene has CDR1 MNHEY and CDR2 SMNVEV (reference sequence). This CDR3 is built from 15 residues. This record belongs to a study of response to subunit inactivated influenza vaccine. A single record per CDR3 protein comes from TCRdb applying MiXCR to the RT-PCR reads. The sample yields 590,000 or so distinct CDR3 sequences, 12% to 15% seen once. Overall study results and limits: The authors put forward the suggestion that each seasonal influenza vaccination may bring in only a limited number of new T cells.

The specimen was PBMCs from blood, collected roughly 2 weeks before vaccination. This chain links TRBV27 with TRBJ2-1; no clear D. The receptor comes from a man aged 50 to 60 who received an inactivated influenza vaccine. CDR3 coding DNA: TGTGCCAGCAGACTTTTACGGAGCTCCTACAATGAGCAGTTCTTC. Translating gives CASRLLRSSYNEQFF.